This T cell receptor (beta chain) is drawn from a study of blood T cell repertoires in COVID-19. Clones were read by immunoSEQ multiplex PCR, and TCRdb kept only the in-frame ones, dropping some. The table lists around 120,000 clones, about four fifths of them singletons. CDR1 is MNHNS and CDR2 is SASEGT in the germline V gene. V lost 1 base and J 5 bases, leaving 8 bases between the germline ends. This CDR3 region has 13 residues. This chain uses TRBV6-1 with TRBJ1-1; a weak D match, TRBD1 (6 bases). The TCR sequence derives from a man aged 35 to 55 with active or convalescent COVID-19. The sequencing sample was made of peripheral blood. DNA of the CDR3: TGTGCCAGCAGTGAAGTGAGGGGGACTGAAGCTTTCTTT. It specifies CASSEVRGTEAFF.